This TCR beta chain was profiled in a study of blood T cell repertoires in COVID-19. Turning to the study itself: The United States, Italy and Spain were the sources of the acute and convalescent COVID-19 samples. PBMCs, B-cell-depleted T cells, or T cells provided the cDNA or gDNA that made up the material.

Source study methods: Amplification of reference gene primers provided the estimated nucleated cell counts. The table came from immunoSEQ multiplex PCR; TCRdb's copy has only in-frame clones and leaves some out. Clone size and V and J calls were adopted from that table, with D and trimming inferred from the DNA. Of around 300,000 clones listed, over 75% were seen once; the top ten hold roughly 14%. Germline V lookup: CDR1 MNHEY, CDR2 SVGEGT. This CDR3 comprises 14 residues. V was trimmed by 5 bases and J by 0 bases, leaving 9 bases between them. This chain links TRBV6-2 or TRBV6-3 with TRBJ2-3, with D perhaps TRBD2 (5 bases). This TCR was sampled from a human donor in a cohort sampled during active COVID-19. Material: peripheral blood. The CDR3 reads CASSDYSSTDTQYF. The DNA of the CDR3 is TGTGCCAGCAGTGACTACTCTAGCACAGATACGCAGTATTTT.